Detailed here is one T cell receptor (beta chain). The source of the sample is a study of CD8 T cells in Susac syndrome. Sequencing of TCR beta drew on CD8+ and CD4+ T cells from blood. cDNA came from 0.5 to 1 ug RNA primed by random hexamers. MiXCR, run by TCRdb on the immunoSEQ multiplex PCR reads, gives a single entry per CDR3 protein. Of around 79,000 distinct CDR3 sequences listed, 85% to 95% were seen once; the top ten hold about 0.38%. Germline V gene data show CDR1 as SGHRS and CDR2 as YFSETQ. The CDR3 covers 15 residues. The V segment lost 0 bases and the J segment 5 bases; nucleotides outside the gene matches: 4.

The chain combines TRBV5-1 with TRBJ2-1; 8 bases are a match to TRBD2. The sequence derives from a human donor with multiple sclerosis. Sequences were obtained from CD8+ T cells from PBMCs. The CDR3 region has the DNA TGCGCCAGCAGCTTGGGAATGGGACTAGACAATGAGCAGTTCTTC. Residues: CASSLGMGLDNEQFF.